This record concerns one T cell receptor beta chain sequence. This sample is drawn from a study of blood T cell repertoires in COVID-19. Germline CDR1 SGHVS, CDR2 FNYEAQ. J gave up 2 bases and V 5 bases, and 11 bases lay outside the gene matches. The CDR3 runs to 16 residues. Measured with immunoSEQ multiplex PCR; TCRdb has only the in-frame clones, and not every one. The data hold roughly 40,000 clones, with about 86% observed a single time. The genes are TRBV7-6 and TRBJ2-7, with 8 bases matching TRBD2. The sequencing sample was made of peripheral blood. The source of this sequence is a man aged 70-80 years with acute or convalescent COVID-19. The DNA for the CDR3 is TGTGCCAGCAGCCCCTGGATGGGGACTAGAGCCTACGAGCAGTACTTC. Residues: CASSPWMGTRAYEQYF.